The T cell receptor (beta chain) described here comes from a study of T cell repertoires in cytomegalovirus infection. TCRdb re-derived calls from the reads in MiXCR, one entry per CDR3 protein. The table has approximately 250,000 distinct CDR3 sequences, around 6.6% seen once. This CDR3 is built from 16 residues. The germline V gene has CDR1 MNHEY and CDR2 SVGEGT. V shed 6 bases and J shed 3 bases, with 18 bases lying between them. The source of this sequence is a human donor in good health (CMV status not recorded). Some clones in this sample may be carry-over from other donors' samples. The V and J genes are TRBV6-2 or TRBV6-3 and TRBJ1-3, with D tentatively TRBD1 (6 bases). Specimen: PBMCs. The CDR3 reads CASRPSGGQRGNTIYF. CDR3 in DNA: TGTGCCAGCAGGCCATCGGGGGGCCAGCGTGGAAACACCATATATTTT.